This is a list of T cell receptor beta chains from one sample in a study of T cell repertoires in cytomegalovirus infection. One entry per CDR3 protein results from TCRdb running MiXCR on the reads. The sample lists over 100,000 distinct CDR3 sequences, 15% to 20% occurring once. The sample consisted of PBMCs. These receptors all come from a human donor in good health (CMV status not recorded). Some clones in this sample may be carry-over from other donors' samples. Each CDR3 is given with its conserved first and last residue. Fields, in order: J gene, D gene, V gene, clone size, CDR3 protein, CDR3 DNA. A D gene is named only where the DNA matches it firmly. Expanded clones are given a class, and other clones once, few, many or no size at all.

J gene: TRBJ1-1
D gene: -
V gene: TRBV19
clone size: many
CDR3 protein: CASRSPLRRTEAFF
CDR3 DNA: TGTGCCAGCAGAAGCCCCCTTCGGAGGACTGAAGCTTTCTTT

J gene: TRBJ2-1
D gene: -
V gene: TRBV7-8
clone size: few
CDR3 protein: CASSLMSRNFKGEQFF
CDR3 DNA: TGTGCCAGCAGCTTAATGAGTAGGAATTTTAAGGGTGAGCAGTTCTTC

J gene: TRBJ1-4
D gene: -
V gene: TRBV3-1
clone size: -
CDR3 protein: CASSPLAGNEKLFF
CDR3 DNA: TGTGCCAGCAGCCCTCTCGCGGGGAATGAAAAACTGTTTTTT

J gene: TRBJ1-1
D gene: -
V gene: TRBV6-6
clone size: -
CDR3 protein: CASSTSWAYTEAFF
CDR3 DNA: TGTGCCAGCAGTACCTCCTGGGCTTACACTGAAGCTTTCTTT

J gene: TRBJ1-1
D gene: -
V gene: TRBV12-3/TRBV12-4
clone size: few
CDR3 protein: CASSPLKGTPSNTEAFF
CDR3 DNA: TGTGCCAGCAGTCCACTTAAGGGGACGCCCTCGAACACTGAAGCTTTCTTT

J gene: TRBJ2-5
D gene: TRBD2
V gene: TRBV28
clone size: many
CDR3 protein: CAGSGGLGVQETQYF
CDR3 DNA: TGTGCCGGAAGCGGGGGCCTGGGAGTCCAAGAGACCCAGTACTTC

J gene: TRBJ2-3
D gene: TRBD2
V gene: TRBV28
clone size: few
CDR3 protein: CASSRAGRGEDTQYF
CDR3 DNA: TGTGCCAGCAGCCGAGCTGGGCGGGGGGAAGATACGCAGTATTTT

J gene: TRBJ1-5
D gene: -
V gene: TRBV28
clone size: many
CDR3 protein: CASSLDGQNSNQPQHF
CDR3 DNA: TGTGCCAGCAGCCTTGACGGACAGAATAGCAATCAGCCCCAGCATTTT

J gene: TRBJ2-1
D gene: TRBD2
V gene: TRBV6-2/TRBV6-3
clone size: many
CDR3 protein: CASRQSGGNEQFF
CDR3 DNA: TGTGCCAGCAGACAGAGCGGGGGCAATGAGCAGTTCTTC

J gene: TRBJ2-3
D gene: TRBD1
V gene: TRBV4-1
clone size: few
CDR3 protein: CASSQDTGVGTDTQYF
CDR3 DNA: TGCGCCAGCAGCCAAGATACAGGGGTTGGCACAGATACGCAGTATTTT

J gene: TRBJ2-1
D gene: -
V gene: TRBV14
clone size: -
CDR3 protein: CASSNLGGSYSEQFF
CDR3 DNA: TGTGCCAGCAGCAACTTGGGGGGTTCCTACAGTGAGCAGTTCTTC

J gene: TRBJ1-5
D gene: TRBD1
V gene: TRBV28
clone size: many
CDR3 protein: CASSPPPGQPSNQPQHF
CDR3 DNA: TGTGCCAGCAGTCCCCCTCCGGGACAGCCTAGCAATCAGCCCCAGCATTTT

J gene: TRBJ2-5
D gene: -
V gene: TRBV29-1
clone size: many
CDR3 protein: CSAPLGNQETTQYF
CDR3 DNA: TGCAGCGCTCCCCTCGGGAACCAAGAGACGACCCAGTACTTC

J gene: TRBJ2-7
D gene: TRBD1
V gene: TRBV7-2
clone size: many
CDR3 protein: CASSFGQGAGEQYF
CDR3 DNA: TGTGCCAGCAGCTTTGGGCAGGGGGCCGGCGAGCAGTACTTC

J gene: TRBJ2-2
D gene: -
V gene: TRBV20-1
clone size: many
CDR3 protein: CSAREGTGELFF
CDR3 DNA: TGCAGTGCTAGAGAGGGCACCGGGGAGCTGTTTTTT

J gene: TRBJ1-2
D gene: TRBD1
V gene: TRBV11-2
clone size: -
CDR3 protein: CASSAGTGVGYTF
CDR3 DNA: TGTGCCAGCAGCGCCGGGACAGGGGTTGGCTACACCTTC

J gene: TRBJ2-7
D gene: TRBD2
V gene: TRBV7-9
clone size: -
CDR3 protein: CASRAPGGSSYEQYF
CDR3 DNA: TGTGCCAGCAGGGCGCCCGGGGGGAGCTCCTACGAGCAGTACTTC

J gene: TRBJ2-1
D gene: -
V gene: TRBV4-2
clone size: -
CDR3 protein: CASSQGGPQDEQFF
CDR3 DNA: TGTGCCAGCAGCCAAGGAGGACCCCAGGATGAGCAGTTCTTC

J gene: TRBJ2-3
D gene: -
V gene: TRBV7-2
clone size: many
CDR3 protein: CASSPTGTQYF
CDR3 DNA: TGTGCCAGCAGCCCCACGGGGACGCAGTATTTT

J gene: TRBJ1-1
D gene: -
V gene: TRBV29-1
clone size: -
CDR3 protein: CSVESGARAFF
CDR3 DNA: TGCAGCGTTGAATCAGGGGCGCGAGCTTTCTTT

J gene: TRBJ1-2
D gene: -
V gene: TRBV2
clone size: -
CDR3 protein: CASLLINYGYTF
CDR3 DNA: TGTGCCAGTCTTCTAATCAACTATGGCTACACCTTC

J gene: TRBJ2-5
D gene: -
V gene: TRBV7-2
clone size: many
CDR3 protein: CASSTLMGVLETQYF
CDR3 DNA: TGTGCCAGCAGCACATTAATGGGGGTGTTGGAGACCCAGTACTTC

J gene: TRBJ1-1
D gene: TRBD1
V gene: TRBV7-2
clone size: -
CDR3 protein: CDSSLDRPMNTEAFF
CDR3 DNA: TGTGACAGCAGCTTGGACAGGCCCATGAACACTGAAGCTTTCTTT

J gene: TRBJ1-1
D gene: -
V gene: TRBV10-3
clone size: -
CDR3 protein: CAIGGGNTEAFF
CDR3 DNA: TGTGCCATCGGTGGGGGGAACACTGAAGCTTTCTTT

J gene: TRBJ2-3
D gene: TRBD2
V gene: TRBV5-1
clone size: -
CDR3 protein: CASSLETSGGTDTQYF
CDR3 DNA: TGCGCCAGCAGCTTGGAGACTAGCGGGGGCACAGATACGCAGTATTTT

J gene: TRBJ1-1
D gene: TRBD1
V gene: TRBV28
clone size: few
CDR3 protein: CASRPDRGRGTEAFF
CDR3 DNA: TGTGCCAGCAGACCGGACAGGGGGCGCGGTACTGAAGCTTTCTTT

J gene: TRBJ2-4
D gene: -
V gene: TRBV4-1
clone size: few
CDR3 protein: CASSRTVAKNIQYF
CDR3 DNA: TGCGCCAGCAGCCGGACGGTAGCCAAAAACATTCAGTACTTC

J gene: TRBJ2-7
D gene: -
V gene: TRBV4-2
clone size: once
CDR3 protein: CASSLQWSNYEQYF
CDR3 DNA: TGTGCCAGCAGCCTCCAGTGGTCAAACTACGAGCAGTACTTC

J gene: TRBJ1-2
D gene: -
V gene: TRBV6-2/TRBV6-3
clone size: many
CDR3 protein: CASSYSKRPLGYTF
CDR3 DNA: TGTGCCAGCAGTTACTCGAAAAGGCCCTTGGGCTACACCTTC

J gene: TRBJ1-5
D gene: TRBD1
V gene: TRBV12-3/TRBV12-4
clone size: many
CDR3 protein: CASSFARGSNQPQHF
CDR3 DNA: TGTGCCAGCAGTTTCGCCAGGGGGAGCAATCAGCCCCAGCATTTT

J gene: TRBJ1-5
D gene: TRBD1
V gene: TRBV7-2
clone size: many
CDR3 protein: CASSFTGGQPQHF
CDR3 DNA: TGTGCCAGCAGCTTTACAGGGGGTCAGCCCCAGCATTTT

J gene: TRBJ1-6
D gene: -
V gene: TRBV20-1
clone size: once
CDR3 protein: CSAGTTENSPLHF
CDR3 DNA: TGCAGTGCTGGGACGACAGAGAATTCACCCCTCCACTTT

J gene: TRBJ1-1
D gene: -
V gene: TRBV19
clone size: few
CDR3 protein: CASSWGLNTEAFF
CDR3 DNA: TGTGCCAGTAGCTGGGGTTTGAACACTGAAGCTTTCTTT

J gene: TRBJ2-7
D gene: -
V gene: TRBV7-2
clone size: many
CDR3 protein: CASSLAGAGLEQYF
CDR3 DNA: TGTGCCAGCAGCTTAGCAGGGGCTGGCTTAGAGCAGTACTTC

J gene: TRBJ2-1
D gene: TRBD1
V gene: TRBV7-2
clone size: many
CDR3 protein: CASSHPGQGAGGKNEQFF
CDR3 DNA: TGTGCCAGCAGCCATCCGGGACAGGGGGCGGGTGGTAAAAATGAGCAGTTCTTC

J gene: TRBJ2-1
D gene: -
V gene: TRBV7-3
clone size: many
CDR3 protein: CASSSVAASSYNEQFF
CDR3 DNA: TGTGCCAGCAGCTCTGTGGCGGCGAGCTCCTACAATGAGCAGTTCTTC

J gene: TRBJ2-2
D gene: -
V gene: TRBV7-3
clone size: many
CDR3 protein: CASSPTEGGELFF
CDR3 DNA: TGTGCCAGCAGCCCAACTGAGGGCGGGGAGCTGTTTTTT

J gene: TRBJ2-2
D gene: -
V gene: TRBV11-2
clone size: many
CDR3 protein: CASRKGAGELFF
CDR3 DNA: TGTGCCAGCAGGAAGGGAGCCGGGGAGCTGTTTTTT

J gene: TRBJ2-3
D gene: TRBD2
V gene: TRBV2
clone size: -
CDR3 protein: CASIGTSGGLKADTQYF
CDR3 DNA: TGTGCCAGCATCGGGACTAGCGGGGGCCTAAAGGCAGATACGCAGTATTTT

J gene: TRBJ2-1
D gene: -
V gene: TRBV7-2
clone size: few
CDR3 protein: CASSLRAGYNEQFF
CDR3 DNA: TGTGCCAGCAGCTTAAGGGCGGGGTACAATGAGCAGTTCTTC

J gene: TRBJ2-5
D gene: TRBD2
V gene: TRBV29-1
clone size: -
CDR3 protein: CSAPASGVQETQYF
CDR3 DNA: TGCAGCGCCCCTGCCAGCGGGGTACAAGAGACCCAGTACTTC

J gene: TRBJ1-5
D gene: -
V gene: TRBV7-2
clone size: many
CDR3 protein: CASSLIGVGQPQHF
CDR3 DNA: TGTGCCAGCAGCTTAATTGGGGTGGGTCAGCCCCAGCATTTT

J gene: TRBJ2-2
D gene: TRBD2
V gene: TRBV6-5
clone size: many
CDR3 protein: CASSRGGNTGELFF
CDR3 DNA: TGTGCCAGCAGCCGGGGGGGCAACACCGGGGAGCTGTTTTTT

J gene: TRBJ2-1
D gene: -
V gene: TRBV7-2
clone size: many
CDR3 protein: CASSLRSRPGNEQFF
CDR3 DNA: TGTGCCAGCAGCTTGAGGTCCCGCCCGGGCAATGAGCAGTTCTTC

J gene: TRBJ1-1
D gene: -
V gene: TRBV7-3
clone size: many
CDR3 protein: CASSLGIGTEAFF
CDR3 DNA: TGTGCCAGCAGCTTAGGGATCGGCACTGAAGCTTTCTTT